This entry describes one T cell receptor (beta chain). These data come from a study of blood T cell repertoires in COVID-19. Background on the study: Sample material is recorded as cDNA or gDNA derived from T cells, B-cell-depleted T cells, or PBMCs.

Generated by immunoSEQ multiplex PCR, the TCRdb table keeps only in-frame clones and is missing some. Among approximately 150,000 clones, roughly 80% were seen once, and the ten largest hold under 2.5%. Germline values: CDR1 SNHLY, CDR2 FYNNEI. The V end lost 6 bases, the J end lost 2 bases, and 11 bases lay between the germline ends. There are 13 residues in the CDR3. The source material was peripheral blood. The chain combines TRBV2 with TRBJ2-7; a weak D match, TRBD1 (5 bases). This clonotype was obtained from a man in his 70s with acute or convalescent COVID-19. CDR3 nucleotide sequence: TGTGCCAGCAGCTACAGGATCCCCTACGAGCAGTACTTC. Translation: CASSYRIPYEQYF.